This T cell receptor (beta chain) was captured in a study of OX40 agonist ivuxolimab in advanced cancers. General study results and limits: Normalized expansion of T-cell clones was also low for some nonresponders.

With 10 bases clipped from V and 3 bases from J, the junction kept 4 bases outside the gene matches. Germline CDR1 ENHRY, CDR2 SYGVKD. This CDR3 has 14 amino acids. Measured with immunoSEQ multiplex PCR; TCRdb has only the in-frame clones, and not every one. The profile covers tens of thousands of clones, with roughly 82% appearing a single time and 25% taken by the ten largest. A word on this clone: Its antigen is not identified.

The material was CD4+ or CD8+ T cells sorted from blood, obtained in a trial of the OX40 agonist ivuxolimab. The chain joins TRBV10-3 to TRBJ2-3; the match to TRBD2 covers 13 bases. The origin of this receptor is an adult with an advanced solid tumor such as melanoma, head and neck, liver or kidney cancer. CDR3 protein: CATAGLAGTDTQYF. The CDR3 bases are TGTGCCACCGCGGGACTAGCGGGAACAGATACGCAGTATTTT.